This is a list of T cell receptor beta chains from one sample in a study of blood T cell repertoires in COVID-19. TCRdb's copy holds only in-frame clones and misses some; the assay was immunoSEQ multiplex PCR. The sample has about 50,000 clones; about nine tenths are singletons. The sample consisted of peripheral blood. The receptor source for this set is a woman of 80 years or more with COVID-19, enrolled during active disease. CDR3s include the opening cysteine and the closing phenylalanine or tryptophan. A D gene is named only where the DNA matches it firmly. Expanded clones are given a class, and other clones once, few, many or no size at all.

size | D | J | V | DNA | CDR3
once | - | TRBJ1-2 | TRBV6-5 | TGTGCCACTAAGGGCCAGGGCAGAAACTATGGCTACACCTTC | CATKGQGRNYGYTF
- | - | TRBJ1-1 | TRBV13 | TGTGCCAGCAGCTTATGGGGTGGCCAGGGGTCCCTTGAAGCTTTCTTT | CASSLWGGQGSLEAFF
- | TRBD1 | TRBJ1-6 | TRBV2 | TGTGCCAGCGCGAAACAGGGGGGGTATTCACCCCTCCACTTT | CASAKQGGYSPLHF
- | - | TRBJ1-3 | TRBV7-9 | TGTGCCAGCAGCACCGACAGGTTCTCTGGAAACACCATATATTTT | CASSTDRFSGNTIYF
- | - | TRBJ2-2 | TRBV18 | TGTGCCAGCTCACCTACGGACGCGGGGCTGGCCACCGGGGAGCTGTTTTTT | CASSPTDAGLATGELFF
- | TRBD1 | TRBJ2-3 | TRBV13 | TGTGCCAGCAGCTTCGGACAGGGGATAAATACGCAGTATTTT | CASSFGQGINTQYF
- | TRBD2 | TRBJ2-7 | TRBV24-1 | TGTGCCACCAGTGCCCGCCACGGGGGGTCCTACGAGCAGTACTTC | CATSARHGGSYEQYF
once | TRBD1 | TRBJ1-2 | TRBV2 | TGTGCCAGCAGCCAAAGACAGGGGGCGGACTATGGCTACACCTTC | CASSQRQGADYGYTF
- | - | TRBJ2-5 | TRBV18 | TGTGCCAGCTCACCATCAGGGGTGGAGACCCAGTACTTC | CASSPSGVETQYF
- | - | TRBJ2-1 | TRBV19 | TGTGCCAGTAGTATTGGCATACCAATTTACAATGAGCAGTTCTTC | CASSIGIPIYNEQFF
once | - | TRBJ1-4 | TRBV9 | TGTGCCAGCAGCGTAGGTCTAGGAATCCCTAATGAAAAACTGTTTTTT | CASSVGLGIPNEKLFF
few | TRBD1 | TRBJ1-2 | TRBV29-1 | TGCAGCGTCCGCGGGACAGGGGATGGCTACACCTTC | CSVRGTGDGYTF
few | TRBD2 | TRBJ2-7 | TRBV28 | TGTGCCAGCAGGCGAGGCGGGGGTACCTACGAGCAGTACTTC | CASRRGGGTYEQYF
- | - | TRBJ1-1 | TRBV6-5 | TGTGCCAGCAGTTACTCGATTTGGGGGGAAAAGACTGAAGCTTTCTTT | CASSYSIWGEKTEAFF
- | TRBD1 | TRBJ1-5 | TRBV19 | TGTGCCAGTCGACAGGGGGATCAGCCCCAGCATTTT | CASRQGDQPQHF
- | TRBD1 | TRBJ2-7 | TRBV28 | TGTGCCAGTACACAGGGGACGTACGAGCAGTACTTC | CASTQGTYEQYF
few | TRBD2 | TRBJ2-3 | TRBV5-1 | TGCGCCAGCAGCCTGGTCGGGGGGGCCCTCACAGATACGCAGTATTTT | CASSLVGGALTDTQYF
- | TRBD1 | TRBJ2-3 | TRBV27 | TGTGCCAGCAGTCCTACAGGGGTTAGAGATACGCAGTATTTT | CASSPTGVRDTQYF
- | - | TRBJ1-2 | TRBV15 | TGTGCCACCAGCAGAGATCGGGGGAACTATGGCTACACCTTC | CATSRDRGNYGYTF
once | - | TRBJ2-7 | TRBV5-4 | TGTGCCAGCAGCTTTCAAGGGGGAAGATCCTACGAGCAGTACTTC | CASSFQGGRSYEQYF